A single sample gave rise to the 6 T cell receptor beta chains below, sequenced in a study of PD-L1 blockade in urothelial cancer. TCRdb's copy holds only in-frame clones and misses some; the assay was immunoSEQ multiplex PCR. The sample carries about 30,000 clones, about 89% recorded once. Time point here: peripheral blood 6 weeks after treatment start. Specimen: PBMCs, collected around atezolizumab (anti-PD-L1) treatment. Source of these receptors: a man older than 75 with urothelial cancer.

J is TRBJ1-5 and V is TRBV7-2; possibly TRBD1 for D (5 bases). Trimming pared 1 base from V and 6 bases from J, leaving 16 bases between. The CDR3 sequence is 16 residues long. The V gene's germline CDR1 is SGHTA and CDR2 FQGNSA. The CDR3 spells CASSLGGPGLGQPQHF. The CDR3 bases are TGTGCCAGCAGCTTAGGCGGTCCAGGGTTGGGTCAGCCCCAGCATTTT.

This rearrangement joins TRBV6-6 to TRBJ2-7, with D possibly matching TRBD2 (6 bases). This CDR3 comprises 15 residues. V was trimmed by 6 bases and J by 0 bases, leaving 15 bases between them. CDR1 MNHNY and CDR2 SVGAGI come from the germline V gene (reference sequence). The CDR3 DNA is TGTGCCAGCAGCAGACGGGGCGGGAACTCCTACGAGCAGTACTTC. This sequence encodes CASSRRGGNSYEQYF.

J is TRBJ2-3 and V is TRBV6-6, with TRBD2 identical over 11 bases. The V segment lost 3 bases and the J segment 5 bases; nucleotides outside the gene matches: 1. This CDR3 contains 14 residues. The germline V gene encodes CDR1 MNHNY and CDR2 SVGAGI (reference sequence). The CDR3 is CASSYTSGRDTQYF. Here the CDR3 DNA reads TGTGCCAGCAGTTATACTAGCGGGAGAGATACGCAGTATTTT.

This clone was observed once. This sequence joins TRBV19 and TRBJ1-2; D not resolved. V was pared by 2 bases and J by 7 bases, with 14 bases between. The CDR3 is 14 residues long. CDR1 is LNHDA and CDR2 is SQIVND in the germline V gene (reference sequence). The chain's CDR3 is CASSIMAGMGGYTF. The DNA for the CDR3 is TGTGCCAGTAGTATAATGGCGGGGATGGGTGGCTACACCTTC.

This rearrangement joins TRBV4-1 to TRBJ1-1; 11 nucleotides line up with TRBD1. From germline, CDR1 is MGHRA and CDR2 YSYEKL. Losses at the gene ends were 1 base for V and 6 bases for J; bases not matched to a gene: 4. The CDR3 covers 15 residues. In DNA, the CDR3 is TGCGCCAGCAGCCAAGGGGGACAGGGGGTCGCTGAAGCTTTCTTT. Translated, it gives CASSQGGQGVAEAFF.

This clone occurred once. This chain connects TRBV5-6 to TRBJ1-2, with D unclear. Trimming stripped 0 bases from V and 8 bases from J, with 17 bases between. Germline CDR1 and CDR2: SGHDT and YYEEEE. The CDR3 covers 15 residues. DNA of the CDR3: TGTGCCAGCAGCTTGGTCGAAAACTTTAAGTGGGGCTACACCTTC. Its translation is CASSLVENFKWGYTF.